The clone carrying this TCR beta chain was detected ten times or more. Its antigen is unknown. The DNA is left out, because the CDR3 cannot be placed on it with certainty; the CDR3 is given as TCRdb lists it. This sample was taken from a study of Graves' ophthalmopathy and Graves' hyperthyroidism. From its first to its last residue, the CDR3 has 14 amino acids. Germline values: CDR1 MDHEN, CDR2 SYDVKM. From RNA, the CDR3 regions of TCR beta chains were amplified and sequenced. The first round was an RT-PCR with HTBI primers, and the second round was a multiplex PCR. TCRdb reanalysed the multiplex PCR reads using MiXCR and keeps one entry per CDR3 protein. Altogether some 150,000 distinct CDR3 sequences are present, about two fifths being singletons, with the ten largest covering roughly 8.9%. Study-wide findings and caveats: Blood shared most expanded thyroid clonotypes above 0.001 frequency.

This chain uses TRBV28 with TRBJ2-7; the table's TRBD1 call for D was not verified on the DNA. The clonotype comes from a man under 40 with Graves' ophthalmopathy. The specimen sequenced was peripheral blood. The chain's CDR3 is CASSSSGAWYEQYF.